Given below is one T cell receptor beta chain in context. This entry comes from a study of control samples from healthy donors and cancer patients. Produced via immunoSEQ multiplex PCR; TCRdb's table is partial and in-frame only. The data show about 180,000 clones, 90% to 95% seen once. From germline, CDR1 is SGHRS and CDR2 YFSETQ. With 0 bases removed from V and 3 bases from J, the gap between germline ends came to 9 bases. This CDR3 region has 14 residues. The chain combines TRBV5-1 with TRBJ1-1; D uncertain. The specimen sequenced was blood. This receptor was identified in a man younger than 40 in good health. CDR3 sequence: CASSLGTADTEAFF. As DNA, the CDR3 is TGCGCCAGCAGCTTGGGGACGGCGGACACTGAAGCTTTCTTT.